These T cell receptor beta chains were read from a single sample in a study of cytomegalovirus exposure and HLA in healthy donors. Here immunoSEQ multiplex PCR was the method, and the copy in TCRdb shows in-frame clones only, minus some. The table shows some 150,000 clones, with roughly 85% occurring only once. The specimen was PBMCs. These receptors all stem from a woman in her 30s in good health and CMV-seronegative. CDR3s include the opening cysteine and the closing phenylalanine or tryptophan. D genes are given only for firm matches. Rows may omit the clone size; those that give it use once, few, many or a size class.

CDR3: CASSLARDAAYEQYF
DNA: TGTGCCAGCAGCTTAGCGCGGGACGCCGCCTACGAGCAGTACTTC
size: NA
length: 15
D: NA
V: TRBV7-6
J: TRBJ2-7

CDR3: CASRDPSEQYF
DNA: TGTGCCAGCCGGGATCCTAGCGAGCAGTACTTC
size: NA
length: 11
D: NA
V: TRBV6-1
J: TRBJ2-7

CDR3: CASSRLPTGDTGELFF
DNA: TGCGCCAGCAGCAGGCTACCGACAGGGGACACCGGGGAGCTGTTTTTT
size: NA
length: 16
D: TRBD1
V: TRBV5-1
J: TRBJ2-2

CDR3: CASSGYGQETQYF
DNA: TGTGCCAGCAGTGGGTACGGCCAAGAGACCCAGTACTTC
size: few
length: 13
D: NA
V: TRBV2
J: TRBJ2-5

CDR3: CASSMSSGASYEQYF
DNA: TGTGCCAGCAGTATGTCTAGCGGGGCCTCCTACGAGCAGTACTTC
size: NA
length: 15
D: TRBD2
V: TRBV6-1
J: TRBJ2-7

CDR3: CASSDLEGADGYTF
DNA: TGTGCCAGCTCAGACCTGGAGGGGGCGGATGGCTACACCTTC
size: NA
length: 14
D: TRBD1
V: TRBV18
J: TRBJ1-2

CDR3: CASSASSDYGYTF
DNA: TGTGCCAGCAGCGCTTCCTCGGACTATGGCTACACCTTC
size: NA
length: 13
D: NA
V: TRBV9
J: TRBJ1-2

CDR3: CALLAPPYEQYF
DNA: TGTGCCTTATTAGCCCCCCCCTACGAGCAGTACTTC
size: NA
length: 12
D: NA
V: TRBV30
J: TRBJ2-7

CDR3: CASSSGKGYGYTF
DNA: TGCGCCAGCAGCTCAGGGAAGGGCTATGGCTACACCTTC
size: few
length: 13
D: NA
V: TRBV4-1
J: TRBJ1-2

CDR3: CASSPKRPLPLREQETQYF
DNA: TGTGCCAGCAGCCCTAAAAGGCCGCTGCCATTACGGGAACAAGAGACCCAGTACTTC
size: NA
length: 19
D: NA
V: TRBV5-6
J: TRBJ2-5

CDR3: CASSPSLNTEAFF
DNA: TGTGCCAGCTCACCTAGCCTGAACACTGAAGCTTTCTTT
size: NA
length: 13
D: NA
V: TRBV18
J: TRBJ1-1

CDR3: CASSWNPTGLYGYTF
DNA: TGTGCCAGCAGCTGGAACCCCACTGGGCTCTATGGCTACACCTTC
size: NA
length: 15
D: NA
V: TRBV7-8
J: TRBJ1-2

CDR3: CASSLGGRGTGSLSLHF
DNA: TGTGCCAGCAGCTTAGGGGGTCGAGGGACAGGGTCACTATCCCTCCACTTT
size: NA
length: 17
D: TRBD1
V: TRBV7-2
J: TRBJ1-6

CDR3: CASSLDRGGRYEQYF
DNA: TGTGCCAGCAGCCTGGACAGGGGCGGTAGATACGAGCAGTACTTC
size: NA
length: 15
D: TRBD1
V: TRBV6-5
J: TRBJ2-7

CDR3: CASSSLGTGGYEQYF
DNA: TGTGCCAGCAGTTCATTGGGGACAGGGGGCTATGAGCAGTACTTC
size: NA
length: 15
D: TRBD1
V: TRBV28
J: TRBJ2-7

CDR3: CASSVAGVSYNEQFF
DNA: TGTGCCAGCAGCGTAGCGGGAGTCTCCTACAATGAGCAGTTCTTC
size: NA
length: 15
D: NA
V: TRBV9
J: TRBJ2-1

CDR3: CASKSGAGNTIYF
DNA: TGTGCCAGCAAATCAGGGGCTGGAAACACCATATATTTT
size: once
length: 13
D: NA
V: TRBV27
J: TRBJ1-3

CDR3: CASSHGAGSTDTQYF
DNA: TGCGCCAGCAGCCATGGAGCGGGGAGCACAGATACGCAGTATTTT
size: NA
length: 15
D: TRBD2
V: TRBV4-1
J: TRBJ2-3

CDR3: CASSLAGYTGELFF
DNA: TGCGCCAGCAGCTTGGCAGGGTACACCGGGGAGCTGTTTTTT
size: NA
length: 14
D: NA
V: TRBV5-1
J: TRBJ2-2

CDR3: CASSGLHRDRYEQYF
DNA: TGCGCCAGCAGCGGACTTCACCGGGACAGATACGAGCAGTACTTC
size: NA
length: 15
D: TRBD1
V: TRBV5-1
J: TRBJ2-7

CDR3: CASSIGLAGGLRSETQYF
DNA: TGTGCCAGTAGTATAGGGCTAGCGGGGGGCCTACGGTCGGAGACCCAGTACTTC
size: NA
length: 18
D: TRBD2
V: TRBV19
J: TRBJ2-5

CDR3: CASSKDRGNTEAFF
DNA: TGTGCCAGTAGTAAAGACAGGGGGAACACTGAAGCTTTCTTT
size: once
length: 14
D: TRBD1
V: TRBV19
J: TRBJ1-1

CDR3: CASSPRTAQQRGYTF
DNA: TGTGCCAGCAGCCCCAGGACAGCCCAACAACGGGGCTACACCTTC
size: NA
length: 15
D: NA
V: TRBV5-4
J: TRBJ1-2

CDR3: CASSQGQENTEAFF
DNA: TGTGCCAGCTCACAAGGACAGGAGAACACTGAAGCTTTCTTT
size: NA
length: 14
D: TRBD1
V: TRBV18
J: TRBJ1-1

CDR3: CAITPGGNYGYTF
DNA: TGTGCCATCACTCCCGGGGGGAACTATGGCTACACCTTC
size: NA
length: 13
D: NA
V: TRBV10-3
J: TRBJ1-2

CDR3: CASSWAGGTYGYTF
DNA: TGTGCCAGCAGTTGGGCAGGGGGGACCTATGGCTACACCTTC
size: NA
length: 14
D: TRBD1
V: TRBV27
J: TRBJ1-2

CDR3: CATSRDREGRQPQHF
DNA: TGTGCCACCAGCAGAGATAGGGAGGGTCGTCAGCCCCAGCATTTT
size: once
length: 15
D: NA
V: TRBV15
J: TRBJ1-5